The next 21 T cell receptor beta chains were all read from a single sample in a study of beta chain features in type 1 diabetes. Notes on the study in general: Moderately but significantly shorter TCRB CDR3s were found in Type 1 diabetes patients in all four CD4+ subsets.

These TCRs' antigens remain unknown. Expressed TCRB transcripts got sequenced, as all isolated RNA was reverse transcribed. Sequencing used immunoSEQ multiplex PCR; TCRdb keeps in-frame clones, though not all of them. The table has 150,000 to 200,000 clones, just over 8% seen once. Specimen: central memory CD4+ T cells from blood. These receptors were taken from a young woman with type 1 diabetes.

This clone was counted only a few times. J is TRBJ2-5 and V is TRBV2; D possibly corresponds to TRBD2 (5 bases). CDR1 is SNHLY and CDR2 is FYNNEI in the germline V gene. The CDR3 runs to 14 residues. Trimming pared 7 bases from V and 2 bases from J, leaving 14 bases between. The CDR3 DNA sequence: TGTGCCAGCATCCTTGGGTCGGGACAAGAGACCCAGTACTTC. Translating it yields CASILGSGQETQYF.

This chain links TRBV29-1 with TRBJ2-3; a weak D match, TRBD1 (6 bases). The CDR3 is 15 amino acids. CDR1 is SQVTM and CDR2 is ANQGSEA in the germline V gene. Trimming pared 3 bases from V and 6 bases from J, leaving 19 bases between. The CDR3 DNA reads as TGCAGCGTTGACCAACTACAGGGTCTCCGGGATACGCAGTATTTT. It encodes CSVDQLQGLRDTQYF.

This sequence joins TRBV7-8 and TRBJ2-2, with 10 bases identical to TRBD2. The trim removed 5 bases at V and 4 bases at J, leaving 10 bases unmatched. The CDR3 has 17 amino acids. CDR1 is SGHVS, CDR2 FQNEAQ, per germline. The CDR3: CASSPAALAGVTGELFF. The CDR3 nucleotides read TGTGCCAGCAGCCCAGCCGCTCTAGCGGGAGTCACCGGGGAGCTGTTTTTT.

This clone was seen many times. V and J are TRBV19 and TRBJ1-1; 7 bases agree with TRBD1. Germline-derived CDR1 and CDR2 are LNHDA and SQIVND (reference sequence). J gave up 0 bases and V 5 bases, and 6 bases lay outside the gene matches. CDR3 length equals 15 residues. The CDR3 loop reads CASSAAGGLNTEAFF. The DNA for the CDR3 is TGTGCCAGTAGTGCTGCAGGGGGACTGAACACTGAAGCTTTCTTT.

In its sample, this clone was seen a few times. V usage is TRBV27 and J usage is TRBJ1-2; D unclear. Germline V gene lookup returns CDR1 MNHEY and CDR2 SMNVEV (reference sequence). Trimming removed 4 bases from V and 4 bases from J, with 4 bases in between. The length of the CDR3 is 11 residues. CDR3 loop: CASSSGYGYTF. The CDR3, as DNA: TGTGCCAGCAGTTCCGGCTATGGCTACACCTTC.

In this sample, this clone turned up a few times. The gene calls are TRBV5-1 and TRBJ2-5, with TRBD2 identical over 10 bases. The length of the CDR3 is 18 residues. Unmatched junction bases numbered 11, after V lost 1 base and J lost 2 bases. Germline-derived CDR1 and CDR2 are SGHRS and YFSETQ. CDR3 loop: CASSLLEAGGPGQETQYF. CDR3 DNA: TGCGCCAGCAGCTTGCTCGAAGCGGGAGGGCCGGGGCAAGAGACCCAGTACTTC.

The CDR3 sequence is CASSHWQGALSSGANVLTF. In DNA, the CDR3 is TGTGCCAGCAGCCACTGGCAGGGGGCGTTGAGCTCTGGGGCCAACGTCCTGACTTTC. The chain links TRBV14 to TRBJ2-6, with 8 bases fitting TRBD1. V shed 3 bases, J shed 0 bases, and the junction held 10 bases outside the gene matches. There are 19 residues in the CDR3. Germline values: CDR1 SGHDN, CDR2 FVKESK.

The rearrangement links TRBV5-6 to TRBJ2-7; possibly TRBD2 for D (5 bases). This CDR3 has 16 amino acids. V shed 4 bases and J shed 3 bases, with 20 bases lying between them. Germline CDR1 reads SGHDT; CDR2 reads YYEEEE. The CDR3 DNA is TGTGCCAGCAGCCCCACCGGCGGGCGGCCATACTACGAGCAGTACTTC. Amino acids: CASSPTGGRPYYEQYF.

The CDR3 loop is CASSLAPGDTGELFF. DNA of the CDR3: TGTGCCAGCAGCTTGGCGCCAGGGGACACCGGGGAGCTGTTTTTT. The J gene is TRBJ2-2, the V gene TRBV7-9; D might be TRBD1 (6 bases). V lost 3 bases and J lost 3, with 11 bases in between. The germline CDR1 and CDR2 sequences are SEHNR and FQNEAQ (reference sequence). CDR3 size: 15 residues.

This clone appeared a few times. The J gene is TRBJ2-7, the V gene TRBV4-3; 8 bases are shared with TRBD1. V shed 0 bases, J shed 4 bases, and the junction held 8 bases outside the gene matches. From germline, CDR1 is LGHNA and CDR2 YSLEER. The CDR3 covers 16 residues. The CDR3 nucleotides read TGCGCCAGCAGCCAAGAGGTCCTCGGACAGGGTTACGAGCAGTACTTC. Translation: CASSQEVLGQGYEQYF.

Ten or more counts support this clone. The chain has TRBV18 and TRBJ2-7, with a possible D match to TRBD1 (5 bases). V was trimmed by 2 bases and J by 5 bases, leaving 10 bases between them. This CDR3 is 13 amino acids long. The germline CDR1 and CDR2 sequences are KGHSH and LQKENI. The CDR3 region is CASSPNRLHEQYF. The CDR3 bases are TGTGCCAGCTCACCAAACAGGCTCCACGAGCAGTACTTC.

This chain links TRBV7-9 with TRBJ1-2; possible D gene TRBD1, 6 bases. CDR1 and CDR2 from the germline V gene are SEHNR and FQNEAQ (reference sequence). This CDR3 is 13 amino acids long. Trimming took 7 bases from V and 0 from J, leaving 9 bases between them. The CDR3 reads CASTRQANYGYTF. CDR3 DNA sequence: TGTGCCAGCACCCGACAGGCTAACTATGGCTACACCTTC.

This clone was observed a few times. The V call is TRBV9, the J call TRBJ2-5; TRBD2 aligns across 11 bases. Germline CDR1 reads SGDLS; CDR2 reads YYNGEE. The CDR3 extends over 14 amino acids. V dropped 4 bases and J dropped 5; count of bases not matched to a gene: 4. The CDR3 spells CASSPTSGSETQYF. CDR3 in DNA: TGTGCCAGCAGCCCTACTAGCGGGAGTGAGACCCAGTACTTC.

J is TRBJ2-2 and V is TRBV29-1; 7 bases fit TRBD2. The CDR3 covers 15 residues. Trimming cost V 4 bases and J 2 bases; bases outside gene matches: 7. Germline V CDR1 and CDR2: SQVTM, ANQGSEA. The CDR3 region is CSVVPRESNTGELFF. The CDR3 coding sequence is TGCAGCGTTGTTCCGCGGGAGAGTAACACCGGGGAGCTGTTTTTT.

The chain uses TRBV11-3 and TRBJ2-3; D might be TRBD2 (5 bases). The CDR3 covers 15 residues. The V and J ends lost 5 bases and 1 base respectively, with 13 bases between them. The germline V gene has CDR1 SGHNT and CDR2 YENEEA. For the CDR3, the DNA is TGTGCCAGCAGCCCTAACGGACTCCGCACAGATACGCAGTATTTT. Amino acid sequence: CASSPNGLRTDTQYF.

This clone came up a few times. The gene calls are TRBV7-2 and TRBJ2-3, with D hard to call. V was pared by 1 base and J by 8 bases, with 10 bases between. Germline values: CDR1 SGHTA, CDR2 FQGNSA. The CDR3 is made up of 13 amino acids. The CDR3 region is CASSLDEVGTQYF. The CDR3 coding sequence is TGTGCCAGCAGCTTAGATGAGGTCGGTACGCAGTATTTT.

This clone was counted a few times. V gene TRBV7-2 combines with J gene TRBJ1-2; TRBD1 might be the D (5 bases). CDR1 and CDR2 (germline): SGHTA, FQGNSA. This CDR3 has 15 amino acids. V lost 4 bases, J lost 5 bases, and 17 bases lay in between. The CDR3 sequence: CASSSGGDLGYGYTF. The CDR3 DNA follows: TGTGCCAGCAGCTCGGGAGGGGATTTGGGGTATGGCTACACCTTC.

This clone has only a few counts. The rearrangement joins TRBV7-9 to TRBJ1-3; D ambiguous. Germline-derived CDR1 and CDR2 are SEHNR and FQNEAQ (reference sequence). The CDR3 has 15 amino acids. V was trimmed by 6 bases and J by 1 base, leaving 13 bases between them. CDR3 protein: CASSPPGGSGNTIYF. The CDR3 DNA is TGTGCCAGCAGTCCACCCGGAGGTTCTGGAAACACCATATATTTT. Using reference TRBV7-9 and TRBJ1-3 for the parts outside the CDR3, the full variable domain is DTGVSQNPRHKITKRGQNVTFRCDPISEHNRLYWYRQTLGQGPEFLTYFQNEAQLEKSRLLSDRFSAERPKGSFSTLEIQRTEQGDSAMYLCASSPPGGSGNTIYFGEGSWLTVV.

This sequence joins TRBV7-3 and TRBJ2-2; 8 nucleotides align to TRBD1. The V segment lost 5 bases and the J segment 4 bases; nucleotides outside the gene matches: 3. The germline gives CDR1 SGHTA, CDR2 FQGTGA. The CDR3 has 14 residues. CDR3 in DNA: TGTGCCAGCAGCCTCGGACAGGGCACCGGGGAGCTGTTTTTT. This encodes CASSLGQGTGELFF.

This clone appeared a few times. V is TRBV6-5 and J is TRBJ2-3; D possibly corresponds to TRBD2 (6 bases). Germline assignment: CDR1 MNHEY and CDR2 SVGAGI. CDR3 length: 16 residues. V was cut by 4 bases and J by 6 bases, with 20 bases left in between. The CDR3 is CASSLARRVQGDTQYF. CDR3 nucleotide sequence: TGTGCCAGCAGTTTAGCCCGGAGGGTCCAGGGCGATACGCAGTATTTT.

This clone occurred a few times. The chain's CDR3 is CASSLYSVGSDEQFF. CDR3 bases: TGTGCCAGCAGCCTGTATTCCGTCGGGAGCGATGAGCAGTTCTTC. The chain employs TRBV4-2 and TRBJ2-1; D is perhaps TRBD2 (6 bases). The CDR3 sequence is 15 residues long. V lost 4 bases and J 8 bases, leaving 18 bases between the germline ends. Germline CDR1 LGHNA, CDR2 YNFKEQ.